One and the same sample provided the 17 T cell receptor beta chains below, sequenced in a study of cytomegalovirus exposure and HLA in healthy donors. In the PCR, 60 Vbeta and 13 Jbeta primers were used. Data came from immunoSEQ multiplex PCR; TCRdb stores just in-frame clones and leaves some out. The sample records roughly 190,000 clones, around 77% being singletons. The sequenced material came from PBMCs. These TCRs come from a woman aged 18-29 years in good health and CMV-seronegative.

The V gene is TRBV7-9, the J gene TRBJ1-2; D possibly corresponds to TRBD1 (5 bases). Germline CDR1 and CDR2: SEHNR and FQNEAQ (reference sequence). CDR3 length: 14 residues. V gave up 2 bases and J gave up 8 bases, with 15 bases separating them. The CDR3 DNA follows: TGTGCCAGCAGCTTAAGTCGGTTGCCAGGGGGCTACACCTTC. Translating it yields CASSLSRLPGGYTF.

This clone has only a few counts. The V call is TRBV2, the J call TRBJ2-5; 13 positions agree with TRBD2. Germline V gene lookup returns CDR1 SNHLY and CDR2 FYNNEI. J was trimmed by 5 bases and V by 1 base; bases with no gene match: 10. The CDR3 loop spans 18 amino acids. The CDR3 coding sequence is TGTGCCAGCAGTGAAGGGGGACTAGCGGGGTGGTACGGTGAGACCCAGTACTTC. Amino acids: CASSEGGLAGWYGETQYF.

CDR3 coding DNA: TGCGCCAGCAGCCAAGTCCCACTAGCGGGAGGTGTCGGGGAGCTGTTTTTT. Translation: CASSQVPLAGGVGELFF. The gene calls are TRBV4-1 and TRBJ2-2, with 12 bases lining up with TRBD2. Germline V gives CDR1 MGHRA, CDR2 YSYEKL. The CDR3 runs 17 residues. Trimming removed 1 base from V and 7 bases from J; junction bases left unmatched: 7.

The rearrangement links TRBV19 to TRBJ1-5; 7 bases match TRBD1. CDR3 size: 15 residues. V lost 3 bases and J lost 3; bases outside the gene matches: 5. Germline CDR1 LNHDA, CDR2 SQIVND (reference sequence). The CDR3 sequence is CASSIRGQNNQPQHF. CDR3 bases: TGTGCCAGTAGTATTCGGGGACAGAACAATCAGCCCCAGCATTTT.

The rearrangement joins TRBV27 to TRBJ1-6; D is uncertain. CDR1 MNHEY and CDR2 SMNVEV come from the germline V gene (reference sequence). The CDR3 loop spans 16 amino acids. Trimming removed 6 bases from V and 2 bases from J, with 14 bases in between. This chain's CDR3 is CASSSGPRAYNSPLHF. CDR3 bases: TGTGCCAGCAGCTCTGGCCCGAGGGCCTATAATTCACCCCTCCACTTT.

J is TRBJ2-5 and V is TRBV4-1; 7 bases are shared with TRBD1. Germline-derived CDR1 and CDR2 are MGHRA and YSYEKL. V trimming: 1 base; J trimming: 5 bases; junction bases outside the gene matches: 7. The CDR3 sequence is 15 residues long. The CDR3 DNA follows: TGCGCCAGCAGCCAAGGTCAGACAGGGCTGGAGACCCAGTACTTC. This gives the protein CASSQGQTGLETQYF.

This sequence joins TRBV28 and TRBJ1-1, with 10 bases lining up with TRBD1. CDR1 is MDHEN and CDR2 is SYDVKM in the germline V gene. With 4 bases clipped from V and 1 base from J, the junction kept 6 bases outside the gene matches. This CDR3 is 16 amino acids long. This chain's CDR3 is CASSSPRTGGNTEAFF. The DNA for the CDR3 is TGTGCCAGCAGTTCCCCTCGGACAGGGGGGAACACTGAAGCTTTCTTT.

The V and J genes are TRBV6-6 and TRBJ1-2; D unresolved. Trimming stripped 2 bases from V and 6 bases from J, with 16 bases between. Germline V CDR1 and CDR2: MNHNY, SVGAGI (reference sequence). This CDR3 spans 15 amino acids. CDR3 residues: CASSYTERRPNGYTF. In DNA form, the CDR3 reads TGTGCCAGCAGTTACACGGAGAGGAGGCCAAATGGCTACACCTTC.

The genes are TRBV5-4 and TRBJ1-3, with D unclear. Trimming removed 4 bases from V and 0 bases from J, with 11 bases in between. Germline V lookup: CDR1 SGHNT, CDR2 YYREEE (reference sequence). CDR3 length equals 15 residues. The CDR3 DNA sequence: TGTGCCAGCAGCCCGTCAGTGTCCTCTGGAAACACCATATATTTT. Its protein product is CASSPSVSSGNTIYF.

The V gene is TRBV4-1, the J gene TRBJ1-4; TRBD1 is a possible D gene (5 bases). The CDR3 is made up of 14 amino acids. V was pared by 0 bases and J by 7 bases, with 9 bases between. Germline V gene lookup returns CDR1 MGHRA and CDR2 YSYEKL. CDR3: CASSQDVRGEKLFF. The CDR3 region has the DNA TGCGCCAGCAGCCAAGATGTAAGGGGTGAAAAACTGTTTTTT.

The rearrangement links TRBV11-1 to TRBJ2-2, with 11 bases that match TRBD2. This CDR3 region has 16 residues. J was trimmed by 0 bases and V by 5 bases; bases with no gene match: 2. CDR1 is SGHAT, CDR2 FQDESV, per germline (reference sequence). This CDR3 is CASSPTSGTNTGELFF. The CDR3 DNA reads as TGTGCCAGCAGCCCGACTAGCGGGACGAACACCGGGGAGCTGTTTTTT.

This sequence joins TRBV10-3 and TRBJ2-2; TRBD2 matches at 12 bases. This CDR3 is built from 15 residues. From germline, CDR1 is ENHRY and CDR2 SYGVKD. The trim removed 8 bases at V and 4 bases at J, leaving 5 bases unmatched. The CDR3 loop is CAIRTSGVPTGELFF. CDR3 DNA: TGTGCCATCCGGACTAGCGGGGTACCCACCGGGGAGCTGTTTTTT.

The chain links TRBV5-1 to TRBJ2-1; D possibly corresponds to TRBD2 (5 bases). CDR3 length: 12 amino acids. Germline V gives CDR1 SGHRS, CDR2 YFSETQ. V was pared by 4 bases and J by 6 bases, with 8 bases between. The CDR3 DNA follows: TGCGCCAGCAGCCTTAGCGCCAATGAGCAGTTCTTC. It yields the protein CASSLSANEQFF.

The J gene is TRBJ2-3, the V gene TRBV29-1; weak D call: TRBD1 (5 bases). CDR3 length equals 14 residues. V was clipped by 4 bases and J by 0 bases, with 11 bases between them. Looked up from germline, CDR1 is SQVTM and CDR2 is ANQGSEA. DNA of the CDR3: TGCAGCGTTGTTCAGGGCCTTAGCACAGATACGCAGTATTTT. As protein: CSVVQGLSTDTQYF.

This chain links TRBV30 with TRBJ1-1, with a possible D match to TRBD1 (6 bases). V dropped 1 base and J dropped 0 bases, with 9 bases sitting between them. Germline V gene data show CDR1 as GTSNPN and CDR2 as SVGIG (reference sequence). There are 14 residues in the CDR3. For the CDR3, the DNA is TGTGCCTGGAGTGACTGGGGGCTGAACACTGAAGCTTTCTTT. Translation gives CAWSDWGLNTEAFF.

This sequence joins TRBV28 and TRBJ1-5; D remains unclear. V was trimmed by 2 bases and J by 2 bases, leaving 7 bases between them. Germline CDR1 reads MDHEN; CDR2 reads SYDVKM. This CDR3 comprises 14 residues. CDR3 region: CASSLTGGNQPQHF. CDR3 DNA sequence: TGTGCCAGCAGTTTAACCGGGGGCAATCAGCCCCAGCATTTT.

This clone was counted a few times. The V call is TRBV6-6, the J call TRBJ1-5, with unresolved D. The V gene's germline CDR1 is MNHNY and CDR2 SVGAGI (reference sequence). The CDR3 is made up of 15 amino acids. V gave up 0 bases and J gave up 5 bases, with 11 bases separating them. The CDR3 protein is CASSYSPQRDQPQHF. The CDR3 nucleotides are TGTGCCAGCAGTTACTCACCGCAGCGGGATCAGCCCCAGCATTTT.